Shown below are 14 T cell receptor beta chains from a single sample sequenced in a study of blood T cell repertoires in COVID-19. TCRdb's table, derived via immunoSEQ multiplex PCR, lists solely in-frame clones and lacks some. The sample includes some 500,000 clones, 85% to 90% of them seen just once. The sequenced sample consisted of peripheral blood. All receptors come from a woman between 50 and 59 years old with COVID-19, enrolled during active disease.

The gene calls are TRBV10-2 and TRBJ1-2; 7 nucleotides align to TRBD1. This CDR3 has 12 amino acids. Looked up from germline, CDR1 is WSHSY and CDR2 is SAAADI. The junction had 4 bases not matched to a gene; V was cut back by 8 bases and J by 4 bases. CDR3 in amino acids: CASRGTAYGYTF. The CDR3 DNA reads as TGCGCCAGCCGAGGGACAGCCTATGGCTACACCTTC.

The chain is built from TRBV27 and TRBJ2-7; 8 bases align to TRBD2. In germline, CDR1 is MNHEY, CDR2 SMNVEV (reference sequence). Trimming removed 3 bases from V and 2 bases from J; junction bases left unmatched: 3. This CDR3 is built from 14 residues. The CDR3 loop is CASSFAGGPYEQYF. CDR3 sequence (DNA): TGTGCCAGCAGTTTCGCGGGGGGTCCCTACGAGCAGTACTTC.

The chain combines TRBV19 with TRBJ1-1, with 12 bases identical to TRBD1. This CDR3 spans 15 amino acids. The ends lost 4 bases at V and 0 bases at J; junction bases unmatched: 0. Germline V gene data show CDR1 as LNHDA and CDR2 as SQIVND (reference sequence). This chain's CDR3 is CASSRDRGLNTEAFF. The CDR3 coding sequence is TGTGCCAGTAGTAGGGACAGGGGGCTGAACACTGAAGCTTTCTTT.

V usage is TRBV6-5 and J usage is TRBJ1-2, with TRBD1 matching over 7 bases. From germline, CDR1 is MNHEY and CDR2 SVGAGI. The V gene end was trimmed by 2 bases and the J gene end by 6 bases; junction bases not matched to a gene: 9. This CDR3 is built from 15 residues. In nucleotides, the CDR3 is TGTGCCAGCAGTTACACAGGGGCCATTAATAATGGCTACACCTTC. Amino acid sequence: CASSYTGAINNGYTF.

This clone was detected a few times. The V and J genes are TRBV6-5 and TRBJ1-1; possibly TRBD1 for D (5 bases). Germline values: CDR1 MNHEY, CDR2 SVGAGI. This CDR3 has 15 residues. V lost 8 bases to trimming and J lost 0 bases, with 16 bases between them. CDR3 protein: CASGKGPQMNTEAFF. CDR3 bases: TGTGCCAGCGGAAAGGGGCCCCAAATGAACACTGAAGCTTTCTTT.

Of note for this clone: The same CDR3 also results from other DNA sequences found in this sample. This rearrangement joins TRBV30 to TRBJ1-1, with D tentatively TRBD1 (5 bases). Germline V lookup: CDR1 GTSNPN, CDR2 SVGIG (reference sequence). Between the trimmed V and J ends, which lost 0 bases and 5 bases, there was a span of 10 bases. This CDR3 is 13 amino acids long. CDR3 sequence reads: CAWSVGRGTEAFF. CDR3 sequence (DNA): TGTGCCTGGAGTGTAGGTCGGGGGACTGAAGCTTTCTTT.

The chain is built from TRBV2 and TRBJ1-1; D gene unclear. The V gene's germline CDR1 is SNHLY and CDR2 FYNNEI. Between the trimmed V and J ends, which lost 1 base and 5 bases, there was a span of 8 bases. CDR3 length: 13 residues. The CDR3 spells CASSEGRRTEAFF. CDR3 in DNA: TGTGCCAGCAGTGAAGGTAGGAGAACTGAAGCTTTCTTT.

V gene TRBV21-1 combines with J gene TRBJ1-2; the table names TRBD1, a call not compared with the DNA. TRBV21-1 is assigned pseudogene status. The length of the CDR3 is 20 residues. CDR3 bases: TGTGCCAGCAGCAAGATTATAGACAGGGCCCATACCTTTCGGCCCTATGGCTACACCTTC. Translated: CASSKIIDRAHTFRPYGYTF.

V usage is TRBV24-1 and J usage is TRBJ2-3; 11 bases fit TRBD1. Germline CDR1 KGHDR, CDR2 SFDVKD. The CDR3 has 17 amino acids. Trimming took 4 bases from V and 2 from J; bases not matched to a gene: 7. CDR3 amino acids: CATSDRTGGLLTDTQYF. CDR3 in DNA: TGTGCCACCAGTGACCGGACAGGGGGCCTCCTCACAGATACGCAGTATTTT.

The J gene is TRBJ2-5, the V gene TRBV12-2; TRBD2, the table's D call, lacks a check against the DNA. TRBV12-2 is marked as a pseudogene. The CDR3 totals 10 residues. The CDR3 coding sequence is TGTGCAAGTCGCCGGGGGGCCCAGTACTTC. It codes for CASRRGAQYF.

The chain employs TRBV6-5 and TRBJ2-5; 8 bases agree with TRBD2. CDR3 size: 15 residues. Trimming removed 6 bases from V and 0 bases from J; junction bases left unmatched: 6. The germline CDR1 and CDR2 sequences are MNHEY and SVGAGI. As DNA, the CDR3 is TGTGCCAGCAGCCTTAGCGGGGTGTACCAAGAGACCCAGTACTTC. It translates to CASSLSGVYQETQYF.

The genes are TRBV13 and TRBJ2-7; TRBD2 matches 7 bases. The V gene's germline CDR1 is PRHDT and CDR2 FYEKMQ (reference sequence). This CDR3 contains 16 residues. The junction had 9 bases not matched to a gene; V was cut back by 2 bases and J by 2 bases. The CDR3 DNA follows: TGTGCCAGCAGCTTACGAGGTAGCGGGTCCACCTACGAGCAGTACTTC. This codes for CASSLRGSGSTYEQYF.

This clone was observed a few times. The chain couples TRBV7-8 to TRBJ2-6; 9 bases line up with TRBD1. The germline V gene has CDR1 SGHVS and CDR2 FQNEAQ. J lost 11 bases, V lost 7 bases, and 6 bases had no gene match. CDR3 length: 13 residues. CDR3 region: CASTLTGGYVLTF. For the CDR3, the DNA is TGTGCCAGCACCTTGACAGGGGGGTACGTCCTGACTTTC.

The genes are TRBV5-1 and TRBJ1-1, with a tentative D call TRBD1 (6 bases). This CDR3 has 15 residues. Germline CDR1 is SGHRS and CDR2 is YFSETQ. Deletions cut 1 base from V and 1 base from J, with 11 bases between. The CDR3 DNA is TGCGCCAGCAGCTTGTTTGGACAGTCGAACACTGAAGCTTTCTTT. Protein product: CASSLFGQSNTEAFF.